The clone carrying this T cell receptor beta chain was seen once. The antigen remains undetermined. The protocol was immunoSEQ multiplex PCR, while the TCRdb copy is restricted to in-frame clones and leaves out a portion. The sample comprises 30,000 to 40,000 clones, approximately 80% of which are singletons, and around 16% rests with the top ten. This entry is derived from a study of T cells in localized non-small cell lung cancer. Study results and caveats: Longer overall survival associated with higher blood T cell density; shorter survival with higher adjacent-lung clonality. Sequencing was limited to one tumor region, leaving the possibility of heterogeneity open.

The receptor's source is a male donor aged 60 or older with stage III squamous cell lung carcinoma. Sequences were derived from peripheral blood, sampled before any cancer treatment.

This chain's CDR3 is CASSLGLGDYGYTF. CDR3 nucleotide sequence: TGTGCCAGCAGCCTCGGCCTGGGTGACTATGGCTACACCTTC. The V and J genes are TRBV7-8 and TRBJ1-2; D is unclear. The CDR3 has 14 amino acids. The germline CDR1 and CDR2 sequences are SGHVS and FQNEAQ. Trimming removed 5 bases from V and 3 bases from J, with 13 bases in between.